The 3 T cell receptor beta chains listed next were all sequenced from one sample in a study of cytomegalovirus exposure and HLA in healthy donors (dated by TCRdb to the late 2010s). Receptors were amplified or captured by the immunoSEQ multiplex PCR assay. The multiplex PCR relied on a mix of 60 forward primers for TCR Vbeta segments and 13 reverse primers for TCR Jbeta segments. Sourced from immuneACCESS, this table was stored by TCRdb with only in-frame sequences that have V and J called. A share of the clones is absent; for the studies checked, an unresolved V gene accounts for under half, and the remainder has no known explanation. The sample table holds about 150,000 clones, of which 75% to 90% were seen once. The ten most abundant clones make up 1.5% to 1.9% of the sample. Material for sequencing was PBMCs. These receptors came from a man in his forties in good health and CMV-seronegative.

This clone was recorded only once. The DNA of the CDR3 is TGTGCCAGCAGCCATTTCCCCTTCAGCGGGAGAGAAGACAATGAGCAGTTCTTC. The encoded protein is CASSHFPFSGREDNEQFF. The rearrangement joins TRBV4-2 to TRBJ2-1; the match to TRBD2 covers 8 bases. Germline V gene sequence: CDR1 LGHNA, CDR2 YNFKEQ. V shed 3 bases and J 5 bases; nucleotides not matched to a gene: 15. The CDR3 length is 18 residues.

Only a few counts were recorded for this clone. CDR3 protein: CASRVGESYEQYF. CDR3 nucleotide sequence: TGTGCCAGCAGGGTCGGGGAATCCTACGAGCAGTACTTC. The V call is TRBV7-9, the J call TRBJ2-7; a weak D match, TRBD2 (5 bases). The V gene lost 6 bases and the J gene lost 1 base, with 10 bases spanning the gap. Germline CDR1 SEHNR, CDR2 FQNEAQ (reference sequence). The CDR3 covers 13 residues. Based on the CDR3 plus reference TRBV7-9 and TRBJ2-7, the full variable domain is DTGVSQNPRHKITKRGQNVTFRCDPISEHNRLYWYRQTLGQGPEFLTYFQNEAQLEKSRLLSDRFSAERPKGSFSTLEIQRTEQGDSAMYLCASRVGESYEQYFGPGTRLTVT.

The V and J genes are TRBV5-1 and TRBJ2-6; D unclear. V lost 4 bases, J lost 0 bases, and 8 bases lay in between. This CDR3 is 15 amino acids long. Germline V gives CDR1 SGHRS, CDR2 YFSETQ. CDR3 DNA sequence: TGCGCCAGCAGCCCGTTCAGCTCTGGGGCCAACGTCCTGACTTTC. Its protein is CASSPFSSGANVLTF.